The clone carrying this T cell receptor beta chain was observed many times. The antigen is unknown. The source of the sample is a study of T cells in Graves' hyperthyroidism and ophthalmopathy. Broader study findings: Patients with ophthalmopathy were separated from those with stable hyperthyroidism by a 13 V-J model.

Amplification of TCR beta CDR3 regions used RNA as the template. TCR CDR3 underwent first-round RT-PCR with the HTBI primer set. TCRdb recomputed calls from the multiplex PCR reads with MiXCR, one row per CDR3 protein. This sample yields some 210,000 distinct CDR3 sequences, of which roughly 17% are seen a single time; around 50% belongs to the top ten. Cells are PBMCs isolated from about 10 ml of fresh blood. The receptor was derived from a man aged 50 to 60 with Graves' hyperthyroidism. The sequenced sample consisted of blood.

The CDR3 loop reads CASSGSSSTEAFF. CDR3 nucleotide sequence: TGTGCCAGCTCAGGGAGCAGTAGTACTGAAGCTTTCTTT. V gene TRBV18 combines with J gene TRBJ1-1; D is undetermined. Germline lookup yields CDR1 KGHSH and CDR2 LQKENI. The length of the CDR3 is 13 residues. V lost 5 bases to trimming and J lost 5 bases, with 12 bases between them.